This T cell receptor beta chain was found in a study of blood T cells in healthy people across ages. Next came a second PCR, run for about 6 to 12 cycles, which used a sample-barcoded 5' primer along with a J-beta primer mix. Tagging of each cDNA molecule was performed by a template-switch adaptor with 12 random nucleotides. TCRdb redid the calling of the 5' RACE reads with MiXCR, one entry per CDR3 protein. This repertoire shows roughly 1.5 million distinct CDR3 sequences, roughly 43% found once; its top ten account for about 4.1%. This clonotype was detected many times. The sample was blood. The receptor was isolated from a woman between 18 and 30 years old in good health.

CDR3 residues: CSARAYEGTANSPLHF. The DNA for the CDR3 is TGCAGTGCTAGAGCTTACGAAGGGACTGCCAATTCACCCCTCCACTTT. V usage is TRBV20-1 and J usage is TRBJ1-6; TRBD1 is a possible D gene (5 bases). The germline V and J ends were trimmed by 1 base and 7 bases, with 17 bases remaining between them. CDR1 DFQATT and CDR2 SNEGSKA come from the germline V gene (reference sequence). This CDR3 comprises 16 residues.